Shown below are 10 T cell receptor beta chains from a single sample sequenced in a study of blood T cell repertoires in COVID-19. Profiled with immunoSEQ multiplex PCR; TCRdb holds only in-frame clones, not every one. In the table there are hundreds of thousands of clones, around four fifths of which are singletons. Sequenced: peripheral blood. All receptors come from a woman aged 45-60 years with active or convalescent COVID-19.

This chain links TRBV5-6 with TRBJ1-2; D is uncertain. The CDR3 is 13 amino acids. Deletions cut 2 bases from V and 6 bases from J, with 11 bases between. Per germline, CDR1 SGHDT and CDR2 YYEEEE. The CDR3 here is CASSFSRSHGYTF. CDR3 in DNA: TGTGCCAGCAGCTTCTCGCGGTCCCATGGCTACACCTTC.

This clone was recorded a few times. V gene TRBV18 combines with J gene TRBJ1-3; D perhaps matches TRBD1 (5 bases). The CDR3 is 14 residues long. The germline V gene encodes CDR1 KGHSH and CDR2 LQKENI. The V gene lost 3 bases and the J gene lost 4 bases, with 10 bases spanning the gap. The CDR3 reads CASSPGGAGNTIYF. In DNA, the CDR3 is TGTGCCAGCTCACCCGGAGGGGCGGGAAACACCATATATTTT.

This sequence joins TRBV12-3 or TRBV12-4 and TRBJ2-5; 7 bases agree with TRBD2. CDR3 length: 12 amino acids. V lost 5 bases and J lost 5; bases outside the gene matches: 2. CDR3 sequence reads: CASSHGGETQYF. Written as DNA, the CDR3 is TGTGCCAGCAGTCACGGGGGGGAGACCCAGTACTTC.

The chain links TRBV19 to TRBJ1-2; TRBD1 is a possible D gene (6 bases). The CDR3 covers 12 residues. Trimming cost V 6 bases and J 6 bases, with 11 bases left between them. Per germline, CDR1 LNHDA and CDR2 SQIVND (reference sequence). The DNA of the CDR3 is TGTGCCAGTAGGGTAGGGACAAATGGCTACACCTTC. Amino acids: CASRVGTNGYTF.

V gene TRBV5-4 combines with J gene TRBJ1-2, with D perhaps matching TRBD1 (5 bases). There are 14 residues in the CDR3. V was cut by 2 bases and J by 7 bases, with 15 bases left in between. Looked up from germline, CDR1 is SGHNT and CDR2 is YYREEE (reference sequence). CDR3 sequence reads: CASSFDQGQGGYTF. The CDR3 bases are TGTGCCAGCAGCTTCGACCAGGGCCAGGGTGGCTACACCTTC.

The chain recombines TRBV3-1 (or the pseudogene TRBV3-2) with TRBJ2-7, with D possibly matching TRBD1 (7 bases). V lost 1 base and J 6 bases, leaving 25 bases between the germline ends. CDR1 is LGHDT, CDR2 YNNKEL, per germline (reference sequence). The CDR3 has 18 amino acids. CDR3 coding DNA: TGTGCCAGCAGCCAAGTCCCGTGGGGAGACAGGGACTCCGGCGAGCAGTACTTC. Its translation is CASSQVPWGDRDSGEQYF.

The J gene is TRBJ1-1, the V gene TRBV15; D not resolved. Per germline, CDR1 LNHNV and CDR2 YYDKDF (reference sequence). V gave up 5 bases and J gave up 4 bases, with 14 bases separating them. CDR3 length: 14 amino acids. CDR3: CATSSSPGGTEAFF. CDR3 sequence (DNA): TGTGCCACCAGCTCCTCTCCGGGAGGCACTGAAGCTTTCTTT.

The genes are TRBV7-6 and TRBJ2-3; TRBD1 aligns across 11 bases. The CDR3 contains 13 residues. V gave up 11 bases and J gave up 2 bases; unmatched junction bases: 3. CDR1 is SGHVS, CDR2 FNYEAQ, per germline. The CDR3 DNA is TGTGCCGGACAGGGGGCCGACACAGATACGCAGTATTTT. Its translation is CAGQGADTDTQYF.

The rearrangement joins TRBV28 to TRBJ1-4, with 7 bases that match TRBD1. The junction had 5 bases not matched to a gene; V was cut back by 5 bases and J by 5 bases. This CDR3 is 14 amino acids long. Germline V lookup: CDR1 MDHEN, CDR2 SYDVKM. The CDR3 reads CASSLQQGNEKLFF. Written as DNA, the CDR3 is TGTGCCAGCAGTCTCCAACAGGGGAATGAAAAACTGTTTTTT.

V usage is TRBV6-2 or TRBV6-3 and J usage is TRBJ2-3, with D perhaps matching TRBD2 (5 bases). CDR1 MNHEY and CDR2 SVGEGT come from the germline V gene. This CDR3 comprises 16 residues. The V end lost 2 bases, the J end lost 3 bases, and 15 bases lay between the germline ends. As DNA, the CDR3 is TGTGCCAGCAGTTACAATGCGGACTCTGGTACAGATACGCAGTATTTT. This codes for CASSYNADSGTDTQYF.